Listed below are T cell receptor beta chains from one sample, sequenced in a study of cytomegalovirus exposure and HLA in healthy donors. Sequencing was performed with immunoSEQ multiplex PCR; in TCRdb, only in-frame clones are kept and a portion is missing. The data hold some 150,000 clones, with roughly 76% observed a single time. Material for sequencing was PBMCs. Source of these receptors: a woman younger than 30 in good health and CMV-seropositive. Both conserved end residues are part of each CDR3. A D gene is named only where the DNA matches it firmly. The size field is filled for only some rows; it gives once, few, many or a size class.

TRBJ1-2,once,TRBV5-6,.,CASSSPGGYGEFRYGYTF,TGTGCCAGCAGCTCCCCGGGTGGATATGGGGAGTTCCGCTATGGCTACACCTTC
TRBJ2-7,.,TRBV7-7,.,CASSLSGVGYEQYF,TGTGCCAGCAGCTTGAGCGGAGTGGGGTACGAGCAGTACTTC
TRBJ1-2,.,TRBV12-1,.,CASSFTFEAASYGYTF,TGTGCCAGCAGCTTTACTTTTGAGGCAGCATCCTATGGCTACACCTTC
TRBJ2-7,.,TRBV19,.,CASSMSHRDTYEQYF,TGTGCCAGTAGTATGTCCCACAGGGATACCTACGAGCAGTACTTC
TRBJ1-6,.,TRBV6-6,.,CASSISQGTDSPLHF,TGTGCCAGCAGTATTTCACAGGGTACGGATTCACCCCTCCACTTT
TRBJ2-5,.,TRBV6-1,.,CASGLFLVQETQYF,TGTGCCAGCGGCCTTTTTCTAGTCCAAGAGACCCAGTACTTC
TRBJ1-1,.,TRBV19,.,CASNREGTEAFF,TGTGCCAGTAACAGGGAAGGCACTGAAGCTTTCTTT
TRBJ2-3,once,TRBV27,TRBD2,CASSSTSGGTDTQYF,TGTGCCAGCAGTTCAACTAGCGGGGGCACAGATACGCAGTATTTT
TRBJ2-1,few,TRBV6-4,TRBD1,CASSEGQGEYNEQFF,TGTGCCAGCAGCGAAGGACAGGGGGAATACAATGAGCAGTTCTTC
TRBJ2-1,few,TRBV29-1,TRBD2,CSVERGLANNEQFF,TGCAGCGTTGAAAGGGGACTAGCGAACAATGAGCAGTTCTTC
TRBJ2-3,.,TRBV6-5,TRBD2,CASTVSGISTDTQYF,TGTGCCAGCACTGTAAGCGGGATCAGCACAGATACGCAGTATTTT
TRBJ1-3,.,TRBV2,.,CASTGSSGNTIYF,TGTGCCAGCACGGGGAGCTCTGGAAACACCATATATTTT
TRBJ1-1,.,TRBV7-8,.,CASSLVANTEAFF,TGTGCCAGCAGCTTAGTGGCGAACACTGAAGCTTTCTTT
TRBJ2-2,.,TRBV6-5,.,CASTGGAEGTGELFF,TGTGCCAGCACCGGTGGCGCAGAGGGCACCGGGGAGCTGTTTTTT
TRBJ2-1,.,TRBV4-3,TRBD2,CASSRQPGGPSEQFF,TGCGCCAGCAGCCGTCAGCCGGGGGGGCCGAGTGAGCAGTTCTTC
TRBJ2-4,.,TRBV4-1,.,CASSQGGVSKNIQYF,TGCGCCAGCAGCCAGGGGGGAGTGTCCAAAAACATTCAGTACTTC
TRBJ1-1,once,TRBV6-5,.,CASSYLPGAANTEAFF,TGTGCCAGCAGTTACCTCCCAGGGGCCGCGAACACTGAAGCTTTCTTT
TRBJ2-7,.,TRBV27,.,CASSPFIGVYEQYF,TGTGCCAGCAGTCCCTTTATCGGAGTTTACGAGCAGTACTTC
TRBJ1-1,.,TRBV7-2,TRBD1,CASSRQGSGTEAFF,TGTGCCAGCAGCCGACAGGGATCGGGGACTGAAGCTTTCTTT
TRBJ2-7,.,TRBV5-1,.,CASSLGEGGGLLSYEQYF,TGCGCCAGCAGCTTGGGAGAAGGGGGGGGACTACTGTCCTACGAGCAGTACTTC
TRBJ1-1,.,TRBV4-1,.,CASSQVRIRTSGNTEAFF,TGCGCCAGCAGCCAAGTCCGAATTCGGACATCAGGGAACACTGAAGCTTTCTTT
TRBJ2-3,.,TRBV5-6,TRBD2,CASSLLAGGSTDTQYF,TGTGCCAGCAGCTTGTTAGCGGGGGGTAGCACAGATACGCAGTATTTT
TRBJ2-7,.,TRBV2,.,CASSDWPGRREYF,TGTGCCAGCAGTGACTGGCCTGGGAGGAGGGAGTACTTC
TRBJ1-6,.,TRBV5-1,TRBD1,CASSSRTTGANSPLHF,TGCGCCAGCAGCTCTCGTACCACAGGGGCCAATTCACCCCTCCACTTT
TRBJ1-2,.,TRBV6-4,.,CASRMGRINYGYTF,TGTGCCAGCAGGATGGGGCGGATTAACTATGGCTACACCTTC
TRBJ2-5,.,TRBV4-3,.,CASSQVGGGWETQYF,TGCGCCAGCAGCCAAGTTGGTGGGGGGTGGGAGACCCAGTACTTC
TRBJ2-2,once,TRBV7-7,.,CASSLSGAGELFF,TGTGCTAGCAGCTTATCGGGGGCCGGGGAGCTGTTTTTT
TRBJ1-4,.,TRBV15,.,CATSRSRVWTNEKLFF,TGTGCCACCAGCAGGTCCAGGGTTTGGACTAATGAAAAACTGTTTTTT